These 2 T cell receptor beta chains were sequenced from one sample in a study of beta chain features in type 1 diabetes. As every portion of the isolated RNA was reverse transcribed, the sequencing read expressed TCRB transcripts. This table comes from immunoSEQ multiplex PCR, and its TCRdb copy is limited to in-frame clones, with some not included. Of 100,000 to 150,000 clones in the sample, approximately 15% were seen once. Study findings and constraints: Across all four CD4+ subsets, people with type 1 diabetes showed modestly shorter TCRB CDR3s.

Their cognate antigens are unknown. Sequenced sample: central memory CD4+ T cells from blood. The receptor set was obtained from a man between 18 and 29 years old with type 1 diabetes.

This clone was seen a handful of times. The V gene is TRBV7-9, the J gene TRBJ2-1, with D possibly matching TRBD1 (6 bases). The CDR3 sequence is 13 residues long. Germline CDR1 and CDR2: SEHNR and FQNEAQ (reference sequence). Trimming pared 5 bases from V and 5 bases from J, leaving 10 bases between. CDR3 residues: CASSPTGNNEQFF. In DNA form, the CDR3 reads TGTGCCAGCAGCCCTACAGGGAACAATGAGCAGTTCTTC.

This clone appeared a few times. The J gene is TRBJ2-1, the V gene TRBV29-1; 8 bases line up with TRBD2. V shed 5 bases and J 10 bases; nucleotides not matched to a gene: 4. Per germline, CDR1 SQVTM and CDR2 ANQGSEA. The CDR3 extends over 11 amino acids. The CDR3 protein is CSVLTSVEQFF. CDR3 DNA: TGCAGCGTTTTGACTAGCGTCGAGCAGTTCTTC.